This T cell receptor (beta chain) was observed in a study of control samples from healthy donors and cancer patients. Unmatched junction bases numbered 7, after V lost 2 bases and J lost 8 bases. The CDR3 length is 15 residues. Germline V gives CDR1 LGHDT, CDR2 YNNKEL (reference sequence). Sequencing used immunoSEQ multiplex PCR; TCRdb keeps in-frame clones, though not all of them. This table holds some 57,000 clones, roughly 94% found once. This TCR was recovered from a man aged 25 to 40 in good health. V gene TRBV3-1 (or the pseudogene TRBV3-2) combines with J gene TRBJ1-2; 11 bases agree with TRBD1. The specimen was blood. The chain's CDR3 is CASSQLDRGRSGYTF. For the CDR3, the DNA is TGTGCCAGCAGCCAACTGGACAGGGGGCGCTCGGGCTACACCTTC.